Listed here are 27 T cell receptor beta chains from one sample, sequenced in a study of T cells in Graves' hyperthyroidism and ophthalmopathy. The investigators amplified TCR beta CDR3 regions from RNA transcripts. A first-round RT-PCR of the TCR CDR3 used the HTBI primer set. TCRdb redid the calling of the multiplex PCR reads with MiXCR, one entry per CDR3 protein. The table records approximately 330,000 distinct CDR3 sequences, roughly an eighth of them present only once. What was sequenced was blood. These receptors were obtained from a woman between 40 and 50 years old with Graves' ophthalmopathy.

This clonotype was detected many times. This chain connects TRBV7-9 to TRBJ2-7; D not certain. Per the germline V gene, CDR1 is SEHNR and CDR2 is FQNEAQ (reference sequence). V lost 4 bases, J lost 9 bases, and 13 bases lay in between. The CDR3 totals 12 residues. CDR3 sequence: CASSSDWVRQYF. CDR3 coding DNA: TGTGCCAGCAGCTCTGATTGGGTCAGGCAGTACTTC.

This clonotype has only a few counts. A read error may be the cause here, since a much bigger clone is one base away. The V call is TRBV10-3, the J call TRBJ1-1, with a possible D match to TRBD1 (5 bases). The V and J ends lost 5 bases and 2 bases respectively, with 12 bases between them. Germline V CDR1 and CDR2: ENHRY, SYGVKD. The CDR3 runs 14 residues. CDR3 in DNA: TGTGCCATCAGTCGGCAGGGTATAAACACTGAAGCTTTCTTT. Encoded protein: CAISRQGINTEAFF.

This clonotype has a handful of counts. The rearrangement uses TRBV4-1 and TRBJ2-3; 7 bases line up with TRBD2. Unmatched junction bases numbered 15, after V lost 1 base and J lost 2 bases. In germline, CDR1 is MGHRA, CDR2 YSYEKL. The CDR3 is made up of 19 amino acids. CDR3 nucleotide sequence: TGCGCCAGCAGCCAAGGCGGGGGAGGATCCAGACCCGTCACAGATACGCAGTATTTT. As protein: CASSQGGGGSRPVTDTQYF.

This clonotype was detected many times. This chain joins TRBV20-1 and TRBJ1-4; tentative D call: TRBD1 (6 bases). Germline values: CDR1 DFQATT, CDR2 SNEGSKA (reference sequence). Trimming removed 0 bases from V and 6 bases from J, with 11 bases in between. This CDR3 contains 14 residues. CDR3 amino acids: CSARDSQGDEKLFF. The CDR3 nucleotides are TGCAGTGCTAGAGATTCACAGGGTGATGAAAAACTGTTTTTT.

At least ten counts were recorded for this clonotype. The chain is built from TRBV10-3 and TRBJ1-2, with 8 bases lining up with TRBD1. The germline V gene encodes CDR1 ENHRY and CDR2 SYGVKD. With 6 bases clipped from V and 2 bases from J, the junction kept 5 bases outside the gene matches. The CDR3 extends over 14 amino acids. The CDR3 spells CAIRGTGINYGYTF. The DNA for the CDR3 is TGTGCCATCAGGGGGACAGGAATCAACTATGGCTACACCTTC.

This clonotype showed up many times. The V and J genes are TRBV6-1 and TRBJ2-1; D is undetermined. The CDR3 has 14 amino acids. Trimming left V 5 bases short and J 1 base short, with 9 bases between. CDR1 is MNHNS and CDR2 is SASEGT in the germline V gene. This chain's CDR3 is CASSYGDSYNEQFF. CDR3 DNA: TGTGCCAGCAGTTATGGGGATTCCTACAATGAGCAGTTCTTC.

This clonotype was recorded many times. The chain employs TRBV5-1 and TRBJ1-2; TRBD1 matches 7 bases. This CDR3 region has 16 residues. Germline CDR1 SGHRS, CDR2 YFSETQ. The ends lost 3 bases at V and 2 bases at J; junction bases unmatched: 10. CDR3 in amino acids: CASSWAGDSQNYGYTF. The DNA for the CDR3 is TGCGCCAGCAGCTGGGCTGGGGACAGCCAGAACTATGGCTACACCTTC.

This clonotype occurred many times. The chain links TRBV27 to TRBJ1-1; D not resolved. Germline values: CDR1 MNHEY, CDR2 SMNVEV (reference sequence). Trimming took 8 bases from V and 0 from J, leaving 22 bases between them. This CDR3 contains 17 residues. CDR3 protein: CASAPPRAGDMNTEAFF. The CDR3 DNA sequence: TGTGCCAGCGCCCCCCCTCGGGCAGGAGATATGAACACTGAAGCTTTCTTT.

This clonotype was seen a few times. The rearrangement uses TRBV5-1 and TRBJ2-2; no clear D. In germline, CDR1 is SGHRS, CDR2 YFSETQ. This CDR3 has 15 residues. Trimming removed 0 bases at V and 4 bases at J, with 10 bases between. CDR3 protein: CASSLGAGITGELFF. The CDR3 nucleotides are TGCGCCAGCAGCTTGGGTGCAGGAATCACCGGGGAGCTGTTTTTT.

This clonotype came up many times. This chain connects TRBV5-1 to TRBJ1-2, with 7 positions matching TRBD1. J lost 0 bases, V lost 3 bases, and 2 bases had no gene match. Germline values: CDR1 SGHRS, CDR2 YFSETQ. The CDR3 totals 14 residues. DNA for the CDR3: TGCGCCAGCAGCTCAGGGACAGCTAACTATGGCTACACCTTC. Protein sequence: CASSSGTANYGYTF.

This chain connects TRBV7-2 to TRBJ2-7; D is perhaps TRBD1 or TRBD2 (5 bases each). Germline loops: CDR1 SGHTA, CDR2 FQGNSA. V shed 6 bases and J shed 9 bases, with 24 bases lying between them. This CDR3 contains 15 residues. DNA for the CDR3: TGTGCCAGCAGTCGGGACCGCGACGGTGTACGAGGGCAGTACTTC. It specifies CASSRDRDGVRGQYF. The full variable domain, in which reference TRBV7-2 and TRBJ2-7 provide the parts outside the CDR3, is GAGVSQSPSNKVTEKGKDVELRCDPISGHTALYWYRQSLGQGLEFLIYFQGNSAPDKSGLPSDRFSAERTGGSVSTLTIQRTQQEDSAVYLCASSRDRDGVRGQYFGPGTRLTVT.

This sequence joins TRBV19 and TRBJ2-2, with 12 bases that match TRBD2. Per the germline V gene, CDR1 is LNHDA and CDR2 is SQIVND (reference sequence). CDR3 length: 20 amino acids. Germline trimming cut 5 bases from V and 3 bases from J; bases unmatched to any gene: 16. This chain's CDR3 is CASSRWPTRTSGKHTGELFF. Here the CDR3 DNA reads TGTGCCAGTAGTCGCTGGCCGACTCGGACTAGCGGGAAACACACCGGGGAGCTGTTTTTT.

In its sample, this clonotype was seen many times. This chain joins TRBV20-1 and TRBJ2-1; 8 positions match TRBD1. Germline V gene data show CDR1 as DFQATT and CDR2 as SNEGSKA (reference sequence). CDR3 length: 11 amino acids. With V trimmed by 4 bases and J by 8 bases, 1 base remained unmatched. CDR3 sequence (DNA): TGCAGTGCTACGGACAGGGATGAGCAGTTCTTC. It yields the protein CSATDRDEQFF.

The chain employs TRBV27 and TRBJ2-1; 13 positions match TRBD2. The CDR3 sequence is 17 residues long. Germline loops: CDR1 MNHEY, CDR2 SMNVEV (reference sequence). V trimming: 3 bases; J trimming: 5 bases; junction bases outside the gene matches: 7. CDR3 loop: CASSFGWTSGSHNEQFF. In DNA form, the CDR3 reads TGTGCCAGCAGTTTCGGTTGGACTAGCGGGAGCCACAATGAGCAGTTCTTC.

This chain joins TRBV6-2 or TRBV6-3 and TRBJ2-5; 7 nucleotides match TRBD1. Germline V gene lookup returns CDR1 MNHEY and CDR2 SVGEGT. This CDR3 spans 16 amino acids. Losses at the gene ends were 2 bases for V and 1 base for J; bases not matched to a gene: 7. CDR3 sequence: CASSYGTAFSQETQYF. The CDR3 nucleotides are TGTGCCAGCAGTTACGGGACAGCTTTTTCCCAAGAGACCCAGTACTTC.

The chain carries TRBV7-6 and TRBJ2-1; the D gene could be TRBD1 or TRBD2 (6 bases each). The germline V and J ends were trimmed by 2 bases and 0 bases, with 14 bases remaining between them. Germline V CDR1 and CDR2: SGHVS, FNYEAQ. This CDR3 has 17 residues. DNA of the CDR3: TGTGCCAGCAGCTTAAACTCGGGGGCCTACTCCTACAATGAGCAGTTCTTC. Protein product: CASSLNSGAYSYNEQFF.

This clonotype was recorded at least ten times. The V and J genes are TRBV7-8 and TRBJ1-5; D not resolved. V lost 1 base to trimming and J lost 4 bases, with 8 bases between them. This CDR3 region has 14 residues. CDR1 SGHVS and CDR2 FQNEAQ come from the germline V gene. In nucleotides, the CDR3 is TGTGCCAGCAGCTTAGTACCCATGAATCAGCCCCAGCATTTT. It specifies CASSLVPMNQPQHF.

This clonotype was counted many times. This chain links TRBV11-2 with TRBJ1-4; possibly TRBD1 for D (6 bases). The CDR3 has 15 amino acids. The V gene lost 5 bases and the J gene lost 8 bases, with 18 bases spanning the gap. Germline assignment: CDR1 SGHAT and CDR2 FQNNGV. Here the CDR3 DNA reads TGTGCCAGCAGCGCGGGTGGCAGGGGCGGGGAAAAACTGTTTTTT. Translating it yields CASSAGGRGGEKLFF.

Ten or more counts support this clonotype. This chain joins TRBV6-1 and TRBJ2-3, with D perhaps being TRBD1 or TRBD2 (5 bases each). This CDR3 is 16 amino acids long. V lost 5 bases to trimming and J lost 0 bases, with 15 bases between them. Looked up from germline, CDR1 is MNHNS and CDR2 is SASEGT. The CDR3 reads CASSLGRGPSTDTQYF. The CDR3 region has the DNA TGTGCCAGCAGTCTTGGCCGGGGCCCCAGCACAGATACGCAGTATTTT.

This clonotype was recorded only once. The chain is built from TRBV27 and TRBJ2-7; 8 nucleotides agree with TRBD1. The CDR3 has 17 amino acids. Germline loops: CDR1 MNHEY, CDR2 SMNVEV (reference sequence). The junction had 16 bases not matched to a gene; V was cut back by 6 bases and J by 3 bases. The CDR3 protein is CASSKSPGQVLNYEQYF. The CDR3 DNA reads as TGTGCCAGCAGCAAATCCCCGGGACAGGTGTTGAACTACGAGCAGTACTTC.

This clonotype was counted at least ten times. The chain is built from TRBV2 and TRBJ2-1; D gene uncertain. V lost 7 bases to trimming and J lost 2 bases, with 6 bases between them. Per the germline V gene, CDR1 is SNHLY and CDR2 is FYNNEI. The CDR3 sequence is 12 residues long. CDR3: CASKATYNEQFF. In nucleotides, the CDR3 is TGTGCCAGCAAAGCTACCTACAATGAGCAGTTCTTC.

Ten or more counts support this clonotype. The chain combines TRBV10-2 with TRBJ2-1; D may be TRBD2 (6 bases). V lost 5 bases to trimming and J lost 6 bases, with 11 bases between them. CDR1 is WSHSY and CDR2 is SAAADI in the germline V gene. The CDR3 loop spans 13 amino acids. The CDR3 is CASSFAGGNEQFF. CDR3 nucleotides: TGCGCCAGCAGTTTCGCCGGGGGCAATGAGCAGTTCTTC.

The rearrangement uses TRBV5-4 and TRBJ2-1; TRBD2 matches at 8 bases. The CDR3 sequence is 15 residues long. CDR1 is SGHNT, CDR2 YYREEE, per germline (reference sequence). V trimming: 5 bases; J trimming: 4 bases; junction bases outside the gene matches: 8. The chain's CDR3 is CASSTQRGPYNEQFF. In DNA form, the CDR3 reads TGTGCCAGCAGTACACAGCGGGGGCCATACAATGAGCAGTTCTTC.

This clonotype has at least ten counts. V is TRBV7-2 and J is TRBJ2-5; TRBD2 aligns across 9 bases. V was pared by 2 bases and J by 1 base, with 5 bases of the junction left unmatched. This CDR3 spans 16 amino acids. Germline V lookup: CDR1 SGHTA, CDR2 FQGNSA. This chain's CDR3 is CASSLLTGLAQETQYF. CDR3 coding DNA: TGTGCCAGCAGCTTACTAACGGGACTAGCCCAAGAGACCCAGTACTTC.

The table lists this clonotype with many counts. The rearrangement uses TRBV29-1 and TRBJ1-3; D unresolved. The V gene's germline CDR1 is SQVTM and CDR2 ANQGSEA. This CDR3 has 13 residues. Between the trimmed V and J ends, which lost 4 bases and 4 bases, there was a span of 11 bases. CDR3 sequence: CSVAPGSGNTIYF. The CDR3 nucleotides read TGCAGCGTTGCCCCGGGCTCAGGAAACACCATATATTTT.

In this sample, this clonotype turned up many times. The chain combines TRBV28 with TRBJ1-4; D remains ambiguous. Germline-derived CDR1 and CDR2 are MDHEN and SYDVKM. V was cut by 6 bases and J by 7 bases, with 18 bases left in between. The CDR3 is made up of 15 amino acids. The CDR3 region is CASRPTAPGGEKLFF. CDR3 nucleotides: TGTGCCAGCAGGCCTACGGCCCCGGGAGGTGAAAAACTGTTTTTT.

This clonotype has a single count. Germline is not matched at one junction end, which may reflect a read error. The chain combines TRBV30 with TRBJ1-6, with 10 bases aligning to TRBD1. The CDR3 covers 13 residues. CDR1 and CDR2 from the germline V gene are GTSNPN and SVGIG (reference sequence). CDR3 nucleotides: TGTGCCTGGAGTGTACGACAGGGGGCCTCCGGAAACTTT. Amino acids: CAWSVRQGASGNF.